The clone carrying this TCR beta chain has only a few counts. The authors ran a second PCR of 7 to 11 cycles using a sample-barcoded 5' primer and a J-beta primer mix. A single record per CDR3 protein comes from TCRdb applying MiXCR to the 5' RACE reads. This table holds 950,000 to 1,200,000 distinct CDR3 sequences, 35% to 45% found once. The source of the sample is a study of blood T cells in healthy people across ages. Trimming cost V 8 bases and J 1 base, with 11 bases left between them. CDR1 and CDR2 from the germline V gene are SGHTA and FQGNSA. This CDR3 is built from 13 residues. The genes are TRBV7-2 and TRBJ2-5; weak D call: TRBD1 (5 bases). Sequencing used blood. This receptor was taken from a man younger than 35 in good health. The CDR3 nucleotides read TGTGCCAGCGGTAAACAGGTCCAAGAGACCCAGTACTTC. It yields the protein CASGKQVQETQYF.